The sequence of this T cell receptor beta chain was determined in a study of cytomegalovirus exposure and HLA in healthy donors. The study, taken as a whole, reports: In terms of immune exposure information, only CMV serostatus was available. In a later analysis, TCR beta V- and J-gene trimming showed a link to a missense DCLRE1C variant.

The PCR was carried out with 60 Vbeta primers and 13 Jbeta primers. This table comes from immunoSEQ multiplex PCR, and its TCRdb copy is limited to in-frame clones, with some not included. Found here are 150,000 to 200,000 clones, roughly three quarters of them singletons; the top ten hold 4% to 5%. Concerning this clone itself: Its matching antigen is unknown.

The source of this sequence is a man aged 18 to 29 in good health and CMV-seropositive. Sequencing used PBMCs.

This chain's CDR3 is CASSFLENTEAFF. CDR3 in DNA: TGTGCCAGCAGCTTTTTAGAAAACACTGAAGCTTTCTTT. The chain carries TRBV7-2 and TRBJ1-1, with D uncertain. Trimming took 3 bases from V and 2 from J, leaving 7 bases between them. Germline V gene sequence: CDR1 SGHTA, CDR2 FQGNSA. The CDR3 loop spans 13 amino acids.